The clone carrying this T cell receptor (beta chain) was observed at least ten times. This specimen belongs to a study of regulatory T cells in long-lasting Graves disease. Trimming removed 6 bases from V and 6 bases from J, with 21 bases in between. The germline V gene encodes CDR1 MDHEN and CDR2 SYDVKM. The CDR3 consists of 17 residues. The time point: persistent/refractory GD, antithyroid drugs over 5 years with positive TRAb. Isolated PBMC RNA provided the starting material for the TCR library. CDR3 regions were amplified by Arm-PCR using iRepertoire HTBI primers to build TCR beta libraries. TCRdb processed the multiplex PCR reads anew with MiXCR; each CDR3 protein has one entry. The table includes roughly 450,000 distinct CDR3 sequences, less than 25% detected once.

This TCR was sampled from a female donor with Graves disease. This chain connects TRBV28 to TRBJ1-6; a possible D gene is TRBD1 (6 bases). The source was peripheral blood mononuclear cells (PBMCs), collected when the disease was refractory, from a patient treated with antithyroid drugs. The CDR3 sequence is CASSPRGSQFRNSPLHF. The CDR3 DNA is TGTGCCAGCAGCCCGAGGGGGTCTCAGTTTCGTAATTCACCCCTCCACTTT.